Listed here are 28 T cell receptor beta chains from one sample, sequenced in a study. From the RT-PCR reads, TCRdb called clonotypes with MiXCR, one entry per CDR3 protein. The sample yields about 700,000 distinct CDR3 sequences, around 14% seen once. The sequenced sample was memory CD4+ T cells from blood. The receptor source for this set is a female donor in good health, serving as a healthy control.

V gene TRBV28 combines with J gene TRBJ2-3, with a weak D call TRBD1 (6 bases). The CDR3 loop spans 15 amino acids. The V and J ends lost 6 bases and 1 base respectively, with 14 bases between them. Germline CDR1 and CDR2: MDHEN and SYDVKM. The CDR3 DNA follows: TGTGCCAGCAGGAGCCAACAGGGAGGCACAGATACGCAGTATTTT. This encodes CASRSQQGGTDTQYF.

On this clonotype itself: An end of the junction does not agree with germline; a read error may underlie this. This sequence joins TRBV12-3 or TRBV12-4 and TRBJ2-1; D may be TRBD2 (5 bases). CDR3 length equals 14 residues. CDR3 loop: CASSPSSYYNEQFF. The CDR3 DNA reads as TGTGCTAGCAGTCCTAGCAGTTACTACAATGAGCAGTTCTTC.

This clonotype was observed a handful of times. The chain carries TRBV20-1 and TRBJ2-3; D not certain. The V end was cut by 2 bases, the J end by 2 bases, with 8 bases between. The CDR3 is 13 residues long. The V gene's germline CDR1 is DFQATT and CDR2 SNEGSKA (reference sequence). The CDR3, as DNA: TGCAGTGCTAGACCAGCACCCACAGATACGCAGTATTTT. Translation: CSARPAPTDTQYF.

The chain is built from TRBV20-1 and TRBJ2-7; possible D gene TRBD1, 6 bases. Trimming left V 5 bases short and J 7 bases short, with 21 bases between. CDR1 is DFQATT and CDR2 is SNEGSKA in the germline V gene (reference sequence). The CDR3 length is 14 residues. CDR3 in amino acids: CSAHVPGHQLEQYF. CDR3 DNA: TGCAGTGCTCACGTCCCGGGACACCAGCTGGAGCAGTACTTC.

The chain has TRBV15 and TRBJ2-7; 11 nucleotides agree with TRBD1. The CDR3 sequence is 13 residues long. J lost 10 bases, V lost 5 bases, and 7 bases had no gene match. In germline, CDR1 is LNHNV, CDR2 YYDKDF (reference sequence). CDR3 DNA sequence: TGTGCCACCAGCTCTCGGGACAGGGGGGTCCAGTACTTC. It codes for CATSSRDRGVQYF.

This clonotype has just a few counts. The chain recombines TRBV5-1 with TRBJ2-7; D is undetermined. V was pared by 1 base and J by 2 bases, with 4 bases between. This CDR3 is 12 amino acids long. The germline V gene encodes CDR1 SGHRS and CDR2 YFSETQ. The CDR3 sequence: CASSLFAYEQYF. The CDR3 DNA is TGCGCCAGCAGCTTGTTTGCCTACGAGCAGTACTTC. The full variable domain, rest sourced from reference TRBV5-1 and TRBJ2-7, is KAGVTQTPRYLIKTRGQQVTLSCSPISGHRSVSWYQQTPGQGLQFLFEYFSETQRNKGNFPGRFSGRQFSNSRSEMNVSTLELGDSALYLCASSLFAYEQYFGPGTRLTVT.

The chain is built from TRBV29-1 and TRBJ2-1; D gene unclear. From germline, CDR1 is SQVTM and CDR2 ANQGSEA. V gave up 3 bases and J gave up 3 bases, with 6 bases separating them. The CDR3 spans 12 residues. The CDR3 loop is CSVERSYNEQFF. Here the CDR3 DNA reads TGCAGCGTTGAGAGGAGCTACAATGAGCAGTTCTTC.

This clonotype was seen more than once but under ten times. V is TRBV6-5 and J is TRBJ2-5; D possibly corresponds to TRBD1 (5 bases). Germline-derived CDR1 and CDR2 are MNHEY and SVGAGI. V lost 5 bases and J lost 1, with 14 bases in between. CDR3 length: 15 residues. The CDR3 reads CASSRQNNPQETQYF. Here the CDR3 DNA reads TGTGCCAGCAGTCGACAGAACAATCCCCAAGAGACCCAGTACTTC.

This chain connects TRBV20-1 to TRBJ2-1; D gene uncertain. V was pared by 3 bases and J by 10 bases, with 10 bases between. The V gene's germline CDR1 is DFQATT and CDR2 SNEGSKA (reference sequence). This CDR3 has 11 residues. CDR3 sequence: CSARFDREQFF. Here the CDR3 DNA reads TGCAGTGCTAGGTTTGATCGGGAGCAGTTCTTC.

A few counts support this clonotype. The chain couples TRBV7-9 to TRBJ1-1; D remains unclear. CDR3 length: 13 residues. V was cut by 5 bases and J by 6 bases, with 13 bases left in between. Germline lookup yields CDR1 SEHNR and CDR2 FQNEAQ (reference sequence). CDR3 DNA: TGTGCCAGCAGCCCTCAGATTGCGGCTGAAGCTTTCTTT. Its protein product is CASSPQIAAEAFF.

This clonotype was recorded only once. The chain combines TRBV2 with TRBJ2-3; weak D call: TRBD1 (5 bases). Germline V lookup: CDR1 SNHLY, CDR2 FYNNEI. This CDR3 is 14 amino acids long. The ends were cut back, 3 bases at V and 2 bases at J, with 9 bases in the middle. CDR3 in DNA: TGTGCCAGCAGTGAGGACACTTACACAGATACGCAGTATTTT. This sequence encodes CASSEDTYTDTQYF. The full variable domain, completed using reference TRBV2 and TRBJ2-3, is EPEVTQTPSHQVTQMGQEVILRCVPISNHLYFYWYRQILGQKVEFLVSFYNNEISEKSEIFDDQFSVERPDGSNFTLKIRSTKLEDSAMYFCASSEDTYTDTQYFGPGTRLTVL.

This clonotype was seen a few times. CDR3 protein: CAISQAIQETQYF. CDR3 nucleotides: TGTGCCATCAGCCAGGCTATTCAAGAGACCCAGTACTTC. The chain combines TRBV10-3 with TRBJ2-5; D is unresolved. Germline loops: CDR1 ENHRY, CDR2 SYGVKD. V dropped 6 bases and J dropped 2 bases, with 10 bases sitting between them. This CDR3 region has 13 residues.

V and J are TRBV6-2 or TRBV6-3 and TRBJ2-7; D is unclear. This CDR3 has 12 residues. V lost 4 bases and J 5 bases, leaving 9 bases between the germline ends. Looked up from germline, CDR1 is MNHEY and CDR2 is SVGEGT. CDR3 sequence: CASSSQLHEQYF. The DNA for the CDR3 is TGTGCCAGCAGTTCCCAATTACACGAGCAGTACTTC.

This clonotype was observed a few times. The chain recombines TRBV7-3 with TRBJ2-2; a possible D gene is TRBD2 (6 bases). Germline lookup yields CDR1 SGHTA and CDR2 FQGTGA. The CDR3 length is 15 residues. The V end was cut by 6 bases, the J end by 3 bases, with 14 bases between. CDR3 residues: CASSHSGLDTGELFF. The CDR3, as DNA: TGTGCCAGCAGTCACTCGGGACTCGACACCGGGGAGCTGTTTTTT. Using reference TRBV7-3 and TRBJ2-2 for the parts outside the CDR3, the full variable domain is GAGVSQTPSNKVTEKGKYVELRCDPISGHTALYWYRQSLGQGPEFLIYFQGTGAADDSGLPNDRFFAVRPEGSVSTLKIQRTERGDSAVYLCASSHSGLDTGELFFGEGSRLTVL.

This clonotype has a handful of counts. The chain's CDR3 is CASSSLGGGTGELFF. As DNA, the CDR3 is TGTGCCAGCAGTTCCCTTGGTGGGGGTACCGGGGAGCTGTTTTTT. V gene TRBV28 combines with J gene TRBJ2-2; TRBD1 or TRBD2 may be the D gene (5 bases each). This CDR3 is built from 15 residues. Germline CDR1 MDHEN, CDR2 SYDVKM. With 4 bases removed from V and 5 bases from J, the gap between germline ends came to 14 bases.

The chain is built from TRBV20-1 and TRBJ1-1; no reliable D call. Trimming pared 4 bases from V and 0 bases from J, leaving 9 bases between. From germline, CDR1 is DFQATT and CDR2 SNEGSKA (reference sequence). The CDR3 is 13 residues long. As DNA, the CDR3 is TGCAGTGCTATATGGACGGTGAACACTGAAGCTTTCTTT. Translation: CSAIWTVNTEAFF.

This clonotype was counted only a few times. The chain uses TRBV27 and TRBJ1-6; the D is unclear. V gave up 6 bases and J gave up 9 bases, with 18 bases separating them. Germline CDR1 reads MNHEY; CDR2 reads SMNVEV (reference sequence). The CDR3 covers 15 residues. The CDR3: CASSRTFLVTSPLHF. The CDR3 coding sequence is TGTGCCAGCAGCAGGACCTTTCTTGTTACTTCACCCCTCCACTTT.

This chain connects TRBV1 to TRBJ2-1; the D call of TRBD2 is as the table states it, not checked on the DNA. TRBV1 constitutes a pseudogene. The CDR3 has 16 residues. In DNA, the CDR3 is TGCACCAGCAGCCAAGATATAGGGGGAGGGCTGGGTGAGCAGTTCTTC. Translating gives CTSSQDIGGGLGEQFF.

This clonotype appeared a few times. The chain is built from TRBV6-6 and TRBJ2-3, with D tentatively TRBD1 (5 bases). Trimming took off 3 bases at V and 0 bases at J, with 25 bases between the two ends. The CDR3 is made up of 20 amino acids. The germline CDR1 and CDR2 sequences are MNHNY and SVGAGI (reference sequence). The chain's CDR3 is CASSYPISDLTASSTDTQYF. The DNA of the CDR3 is TGTGCCAGCAGTTATCCGATATCTGACCTGACAGCTTCAAGCACAGATACGCAGTATTTT.

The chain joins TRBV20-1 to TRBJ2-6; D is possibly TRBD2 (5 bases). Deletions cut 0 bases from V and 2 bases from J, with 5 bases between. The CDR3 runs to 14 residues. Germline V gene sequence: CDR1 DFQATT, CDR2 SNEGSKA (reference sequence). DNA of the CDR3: TGCAGTGCTAGAGACGGGGCTGGGGCCAACGTCCTGACTTTC. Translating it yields CSARDGAGANVLTF.

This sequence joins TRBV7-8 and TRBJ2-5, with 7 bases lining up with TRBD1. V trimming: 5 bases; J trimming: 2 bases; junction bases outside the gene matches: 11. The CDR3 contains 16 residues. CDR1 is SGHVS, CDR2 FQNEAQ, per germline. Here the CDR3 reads CASSASSGTVQETQYF. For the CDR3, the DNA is TGTGCCAGCAGCGCCTCTTCCGGGACAGTTCAAGAGACCCAGTACTTC. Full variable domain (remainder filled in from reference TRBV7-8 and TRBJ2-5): GAGVSQSPRYKVAKRGQDVALRCDPISGHVSLFWYQQALGQGPEFLTYFQNEAQLDKSGLPSDRFFAERPEGSVSTLKIQRTQQEDSAVYLCASSASSGTVQETQYFGPGTRLLVL.

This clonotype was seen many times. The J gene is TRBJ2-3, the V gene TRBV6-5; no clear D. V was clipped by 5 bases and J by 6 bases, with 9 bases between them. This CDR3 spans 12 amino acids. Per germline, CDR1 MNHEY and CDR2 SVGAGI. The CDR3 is CASSEGSDTQYF. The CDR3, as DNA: TGTGCCAGCAGTGAAGGATCGGATACGCAGTATTTT.

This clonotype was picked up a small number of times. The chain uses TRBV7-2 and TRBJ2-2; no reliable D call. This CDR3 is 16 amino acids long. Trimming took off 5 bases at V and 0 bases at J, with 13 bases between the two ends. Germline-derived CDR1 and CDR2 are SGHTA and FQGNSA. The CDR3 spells CASSPRRSANTGELFF. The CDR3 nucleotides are TGTGCCAGCAGCCCAAGACGGAGCGCGAACACCGGGGAGCTGTTTTTT.

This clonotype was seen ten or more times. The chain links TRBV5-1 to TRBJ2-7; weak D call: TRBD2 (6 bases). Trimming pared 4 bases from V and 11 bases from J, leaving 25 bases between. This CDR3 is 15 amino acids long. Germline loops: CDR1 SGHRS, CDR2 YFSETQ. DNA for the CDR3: TGCGCCAGCAGCCCTGGTATAGGACTAACCTCGGGGGAGTACTTC. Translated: CASSPGIGLTSGEYF.

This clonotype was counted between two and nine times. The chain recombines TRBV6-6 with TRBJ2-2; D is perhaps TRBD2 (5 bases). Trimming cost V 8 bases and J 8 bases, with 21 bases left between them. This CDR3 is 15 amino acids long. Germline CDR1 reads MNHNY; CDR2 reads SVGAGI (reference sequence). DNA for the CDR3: TGTGCCAGCTCAGCCCAGAGCGGCCTAGGAGGGGAGCTGTTTTTT. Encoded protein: CASSAQSGLGGELFF.

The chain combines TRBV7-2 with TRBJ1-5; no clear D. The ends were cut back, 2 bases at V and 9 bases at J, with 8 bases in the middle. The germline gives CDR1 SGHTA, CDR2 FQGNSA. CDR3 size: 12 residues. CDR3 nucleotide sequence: TGTGCCAGCAGCTTAAGGGATGGGCCCCAGCATTTT. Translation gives CASSLRDGPQHF.

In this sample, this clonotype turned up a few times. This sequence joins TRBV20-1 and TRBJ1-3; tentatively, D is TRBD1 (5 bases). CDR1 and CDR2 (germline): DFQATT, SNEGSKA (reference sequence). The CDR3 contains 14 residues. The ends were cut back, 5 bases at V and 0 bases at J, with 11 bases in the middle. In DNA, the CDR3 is TGCAGTGCTGGAAGACAGCACTCTGGAAACACCATATATTTT. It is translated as CSAGRQHSGNTIYF.

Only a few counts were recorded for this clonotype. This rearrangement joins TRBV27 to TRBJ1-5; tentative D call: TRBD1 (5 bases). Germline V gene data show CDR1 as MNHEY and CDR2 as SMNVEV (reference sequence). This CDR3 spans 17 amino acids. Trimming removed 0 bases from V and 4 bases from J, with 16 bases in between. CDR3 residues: CASSLSSWYGGNQPQHF. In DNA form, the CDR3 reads TGTGCCAGCAGTTTATCTTCGTGGTACGGGGGAAATCAGCCCCAGCATTTT.